Listed below are T cell receptor beta chains from one sample, sequenced in a study of lymphopenia after photon versus proton radiotherapy. Clones were read by immunoSEQ multiplex PCR, and TCRdb kept only the in-frame ones, dropping some. This table holds tens of thousands of clones, approximately 90% found once. This sample comprised peripheral blood, obtained from a patient treated with proton-based radiotherapy. These receptors were taken from a woman aged 55-69 years with cholangiocarcinoma. Some clones in this sample may be carry-over from other donors' samples. CDR3s include the opening cysteine and the closing phenylalanine or tryptophan. Each record gives: CDR3 length, V gene, D gene, J gene, clone size, CDR3 protein, CDR3 DNA. A D gene is named only where the DNA matches it firmly. Size values are once, few and many counts, or a class for expanded clones, and some rows have none.

15,TRBV12-5,TRBD1,TRBJ2-5,.,CASGPRDRVPETQYF,TGTGCTAGTGGTCCCCGGGACAGGGTGCCGGAGACCCAGTACTTC
15,TRBV2,.,TRBJ2-1,.,CASSLQGTSYNEQFF,TGTGCCAGCAGCTTACAAGGGACCTCCTACAATGAGCAGTTCTTC
15,TRBV15,.,TRBJ2-7,.,CATSRAGLYSYEQYF,TGTGCCACCAGCAGAGCGGGACTTTACTCCTACGAGCAGTACTTC
13,TRBV4-1,.,TRBJ1-2,.,CASSPRGADGYTF,TGCGCCAGCAGTCCGAGGGGGGCAGATGGCTACACCTTC
14,TRBV27,.,TRBJ2-5,.,CASSLSGYQETQYF,TGTGCCAGCAGTTTATCGGGGTACCAAGAGACCCAGTACTTC
15,TRBV5-4,TRBD2,TRBJ2-3,.,CASSLETSGGDTQYF,TGTGCCAGCAGCTTGGAAACTAGCGGGGGAGATACGCAGTATTTT
13,TRBV6-4,.,TRBJ2-1,.,CASSADTYNEQFF,TGTGCCAGCAGTGCCGACACCTACAATGAGCAGTTCTTC
14,TRBV19,.,TRBJ2-6,.,CASSVAGGANVLTF,TGTGCCAGTAGTGTTGCAGGAGGGGCCAACGTCCTGACTTTC
15,TRBV7-2,.,TRBJ1-5,.,CASSLDPGVGQPQHF,TGTGCCAGCAGCTTAGATCCCGGGGTTGGTCAGCCCCAGCATTTT
11,TRBV2,.,TRBJ1-1,.,CASNRVTEAFF,TGTGCCAGCAATCGGGTCACTGAAGCTTTCTTT
19,TRBV13,TRBD2,TRBJ2-1,.,CASSLTGTSGPGEYNEQFF,TGTGCCAGCAGCCTAACCGGGACTAGCGGGCCAGGGGAGTACAATGAGCAGTTCTTC
17,TRBV5-1,TRBD2,TRBJ2-1,once,CASSLGLAGVLYNEQFF,TGCGCCAGCAGCTTGGGGCTAGCGGGGGTCTTGTACAATGAGCAGTTCTTC
16,TRBV7-9,.,TRBJ1-6,.,CASSLGQGFYNSPLHF,TGTGCCAGCAGCTTAGGGCAGGGGTTTTATAATTCACCCCTCCACTTT
14,TRBV11-3,TRBD1,TRBJ1-1,.,CASSAQGGNTEAFF,TGTGCCAGCAGCGCACAGGGGGGCAACACTGAAGCTTTCTTT
17,TRBV19,.,TRBJ1-3,.,CASSMGSAAFSGNTIYF,TGTGCCAGTAGTATGGGGTCAGCAGCCTTCTCTGGAAACACCATATATTTT
16,TRBV27,.,TRBJ1-2,.,CASSPRHLPTLVGYTF,TGTGCCAGCAGTCCAAGACACCTACCCACCCTGGTCGGCTACACCTTC
14,TRBV7-9,.,TRBJ2-2,.,CASSLLENTGELFF,TGTGCCAGCAGCTTACTAGAGAACACCGGGGAGCTGTTTTTT
16,TRBV11-2,.,TRBJ2-3,.,CASRSSDRLGADTQYF,TGTGCCAGCAGATCTTCGGACCGGTTGGGCGCAGATACGCAGTATTTT